Following are 16 T cell receptor beta chains from one sample sequenced in a study of cytomegalovirus exposure and HLA in healthy donors. The assay was immunoSEQ multiplex PCR, and TCRdb's table has in-frame clones only and misses some. The sample has over 120,000 clones, 87% seen once. Sequenced sample: PBMCs. The receptors were sampled from a man between 18 and 35 years old in good health and CMV-seropositive.

The chain combines TRBV7-9 with TRBJ1-1; D unclear. Germline CDR1 and CDR2: SEHNR and FQNEAQ (reference sequence). The germline V and J ends were trimmed by 0 bases and 1 base, with 3 bases remaining between them. CDR3 length equals 13 residues. Here the CDR3 DNA reads TGTGCCAGCAGCTTAGCGGCGAACACTGAAGCTTTCTTT. Its protein is CASSLAANTEAFF.

J is TRBJ1-1 and V is TRBV19; D gene ambiguous. Per the germline V gene, CDR1 is LNHDA and CDR2 is SQIVND (reference sequence). The CDR3 totals 12 residues. With 7 bases removed from V and 1 base from J, the gap between germline ends came to 7 bases. CDR3 sequence (DNA): TGTGCCAGTACGCGAGCGAACACTGAAGCTTTCTTT. Protein product: CASTRANTEAFF.

This chain uses TRBV10-1 with TRBJ2-7, with D perhaps matching TRBD2 (6 bases). Per germline, CDR1 WNHNN and CDR2 SYGVQD (reference sequence). Trimming cost V 4 bases and J 0 bases, with 13 bases left between them. The CDR3 is made up of 15 amino acids. CDR3 DNA sequence: TGCGCCAGCAGTGCGGCTAGCGCGAGCTCCTACGAGCAGTACTTC. Translation gives CASSAASASSYEQYF.

The chain uses TRBV11-2 and TRBJ2-1, with TRBD2 identical over 8 bases. This CDR3 contains 15 residues. With 5 bases clipped from V and 4 bases from J, the junction kept 7 bases outside the gene matches. Looked up from germline, CDR1 is SGHAT and CDR2 is FQNNGV. The CDR3 protein is CASSATGTSYNEQFF. In nucleotides, the CDR3 is TGTGCCAGCAGCGCGACCGGGACTAGTTACAATGAGCAGTTCTTC.

This chain uses TRBV2 with TRBJ2-7; 12 bases align to TRBD2. The CDR3 runs to 15 residues. The V and J ends lost 6 bases and 0 bases, in that order; junction bases with no gene match: 3. The germline V gene has CDR1 SNHLY and CDR2 FYNNEI. The CDR3 is CASRLAGGASYEQYF. CDR3 coding DNA: TGTGCCAGCAGGCTAGCGGGAGGGGCCTCCTACGAGCAGTACTTC.

The rearrangement links TRBV7-6 to TRBJ2-1; D may be TRBD1 (5 bases). This CDR3 has 13 amino acids. Germline lookup yields CDR1 SGHVS and CDR2 FNYEAQ. Deletions cut 5 bases from V and 5 bases from J, with 10 bases between. CDR3 loop: CASSQGPHNEQFF. The CDR3 DNA reads TGTGCCAGCAGCCAGGGCCCCCACAATGAGCAGTTCTTC.

Here the CDR3 DNA reads TGTGCCAGCAGCTTCGGACAAGGCAATCAGCCCCAGCATTTT. Translated, it gives CASSFGQGNQPQHF. This chain links TRBV5-5 with TRBJ1-5; a weak D match, TRBD1 (5 bases). The CDR3 is 14 amino acids. The germline V gene encodes CDR1 SGHKS and CDR2 YYEKEE (reference sequence). Trimming shortened V by 2 bases and J by 2 bases, and 8 bases separated the two germline ends.

This chain uses TRBV30 with TRBJ1-2; D gene unclear. The CDR3 loop spans 12 amino acids. Trimming stripped 0 bases from V and 5 bases from J, with 7 bases between. Per germline, CDR1 GTSNPN and CDR2 SVGIG (reference sequence). Written as DNA, the CDR3 is TGTGCCTGGAGTGTATGGGAGTATGGCTACACCTTC. Translating gives CAWSVWEYGYTF.

V gene TRBV6-5 combines with J gene TRBJ1-6; 7 bases align to TRBD1. Germline CDR1 and CDR2: MNHEY and SVGAGI. This CDR3 spans 14 amino acids. The junction had 9 bases not matched to a gene; V was cut back by 4 bases and J by 12 bases. The CDR3, as DNA: TGTGCCAGCAGTTTACGACAGGGTGGCGGACCCCTCCACTTT. It yields the protein CASSLRQGGGPLHF.

Only a few counts were recorded for this clone. This chain connects TRBV28 to TRBJ1-1; D uncertain. V dropped 7 bases and J dropped 6 bases, with 21 bases sitting between them. The CDR3 runs to 15 residues. Germline values: CDR1 MDHEN, CDR2 SYDVKM. The CDR3 coding sequence is TGTGCCAGCACAGTTATCCTTGAGGGTAGTTCTGAAGCTTTCTTT. It codes for CASTVILEGSSEAFF.

The chain joins TRBV7-9 to TRBJ2-2; TRBD1 agrees at 12 bases. This CDR3 region has 17 residues. The ends lost 5 bases at V and 7 bases at J; junction bases unmatched: 11. Looked up from germline, CDR1 is SEHNR and CDR2 is FQNEAQ (reference sequence). CDR3 in DNA: TGTGCCAGCAGCCTAACCGGGACAGGGGGCGCCGACGGGGAGCTGTTTTTT. It encodes CASSLTGTGGADGELFF.

The chain has TRBV27 and TRBJ2-1, with TRBD2 identical over 12 bases. The CDR3 runs to 16 residues. The V gene end was trimmed by 5 bases and the J gene end by 4 bases; junction bases not matched to a gene: 6. Looked up from germline, CDR1 is MNHEY and CDR2 is SMNVEV (reference sequence). This chain's CDR3 is CASSPLAGGGYNEQFF. The CDR3 nucleotides read TGTGCCAGCAGTCCGCTAGCGGGGGGGGGTTACAATGAGCAGTTCTTC.

A single count supports this clone. The chain employs TRBV2 and TRBJ2-5, with D hard to call. Deletions cut 1 base from V and 1 base from J, with 7 bases between. Germline V CDR1 and CDR2: SNHLY, FYNNEI. CDR3 length: 14 amino acids. CDR3 bases: TGTGCCAGCAGTGAAGGGGCATTCCAAGAGACCCAGTACTTC. Encoded protein: CASSEGAFQETQYF.

The CDR3 DNA reads TGTGCCAGCAAGAAGGTCAGGGGGCGCTTGGTAACTAATGAAAAACTGTTTTTT. Amino acids: CASKKVRGRLVTNEKLFF. This sequence joins TRBV2 and TRBJ1-4; 8 bases are a match to TRBD1. V was clipped by 7 bases and J by 1 base; unmatched bases: 14. CDR3 size: 18 residues. The germline V gene has CDR1 SNHLY and CDR2 FYNNEI.

The V call is TRBV5-4, the J call TRBJ2-7; 8 nucleotides align to TRBD2. The CDR3 length is 15 residues. V was clipped by 0 bases and J by 3 bases; unmatched bases: 5. Germline lookup yields CDR1 SGHNT and CDR2 YYREEE (reference sequence). CDR3 in DNA: TGTGCCAGCAGCTTGGGGGGACTAGGAGGCTACGAGCAGTACTTC. This translates into CASSLGGLGGYEQYF.

This clone has more than one count but fewer than ten. The chain recombines TRBV7-2 with TRBJ1-1; D is unresolved. Trimming removed 1 base at V and 8 bases at J, with 8 bases between. The CDR3 runs 12 residues. Germline V gene data show CDR1 as SGHTA and CDR2 as FQGNSA. This CDR3 is CASSLGLYEAFF. In nucleotides, the CDR3 is TGTGCCAGCAGCTTAGGACTGTACGAAGCTTTCTTT.